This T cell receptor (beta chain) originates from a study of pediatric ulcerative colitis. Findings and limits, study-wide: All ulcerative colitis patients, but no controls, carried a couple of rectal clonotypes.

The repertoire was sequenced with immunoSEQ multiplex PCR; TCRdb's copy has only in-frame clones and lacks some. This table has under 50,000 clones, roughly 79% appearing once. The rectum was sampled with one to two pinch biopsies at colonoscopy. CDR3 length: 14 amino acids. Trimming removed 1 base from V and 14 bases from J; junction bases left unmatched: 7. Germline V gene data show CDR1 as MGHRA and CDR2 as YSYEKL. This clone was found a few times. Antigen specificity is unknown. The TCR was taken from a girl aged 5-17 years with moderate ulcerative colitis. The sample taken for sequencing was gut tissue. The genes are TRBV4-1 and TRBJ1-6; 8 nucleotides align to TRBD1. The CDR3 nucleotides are TGCGCCAGCAGCCAAGGACAGGGGATAATGTCCCTCCACTTT. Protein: CASSQGQGIMSLHF.